The 29 T cell receptor beta chains below were found in one sample sequenced in a study of CD8+ T cells in alopecia areata. Sequencing relied on a cDNA template that was reverse transcribed from extracted RNA. The assay was immunoSEQ multiplex PCR, and TCRdb's table has in-frame clones only and misses some. The sample shows over 120,000 clones, about three fifths of them seen only once. The specimen was CD4+ T cells sorted from blood, collected at week 0. These receptors originate from a human donor with alopecia areata.

CDR3 nucleotides: TGTGCCTGGAGCCCCGACGGCTACGAGCAGTACTTC. Its translation: CAWSPDGYEQYF. The chain links TRBV30 to TRBJ2-7, with D unresolved. The CDR3 has 12 residues. V was shortened by 3 bases and J by 3 bases, with 9 bases between the two germline ends. Germline CDR1 is GTSNPN and CDR2 is SVGIG (reference sequence).

This clone has just a few counts. The chain couples TRBV5-1 to TRBJ1-2, with D perhaps matching TRBD1 (5 bases). Germline V gene sequence: CDR1 SGHRS, CDR2 YFSETQ. This CDR3 has 14 amino acids. Trimming pared 0 bases from V and 4 bases from J, leaving 10 bases between. CDR3 DNA: TGCGCCAGCAGCTTGGAGGGACCACTCTATGGCTACACCTTC. Protein sequence: CASSLEGPLYGYTF.

The chain recombines TRBV5-1 with TRBJ2-3; TRBD2 matches 12 bases. The CDR3 contains 17 residues. The germline CDR1 and CDR2 sequences are SGHRS and YFSETQ. V was pared by 4 bases and J by 2 bases, with 8 bases of the junction left unmatched. CDR3 nucleotide sequence: TGCGCCAGCAGCCCTGGAAGGACTAGCGGGGTCACAGATACGCAGTATTTT. Protein sequence: CASSPGRTSGVTDTQYF.

This clone was seen only a few times. This rearrangement joins TRBV2 to TRBJ2-2, with D perhaps matching TRBD1 (6 bases). CDR3 size: 13 residues. V lost 4 bases and J lost 6, with 9 bases in between. CDR1 SNHLY and CDR2 FYNNEI come from the germline V gene. The CDR3 region is CASSGQGSGELFF. The CDR3 coding sequence is TGTGCCAGCAGTGGGCAGGGGTCCGGGGAGCTGTTTTTT.

This clone occurred once. The chain recombines TRBV28 with TRBJ2-4; a possible D gene is TRBD1 (6 bases). Germline lookup yields CDR1 MDHEN and CDR2 SYDVKM. This CDR3 comprises 15 residues. Trimming shortened V by 9 bases and J by 0 bases, and 15 bases separated the two germline ends. The DNA for the CDR3 is TGTGCCAGTCAGGGGTCAGGACTAGCCAAAAACATTCAGTACTTC. It is translated as CASQGSGLAKNIQYF.

CDR3 loop: CASSPLRLAVSSYEQYF. CDR3 in DNA: TGTGCCAGCAGCCCCCTGCGACTAGCGGTGAGCTCCTACGAGCAGTACTTC. V and J are TRBV11-3 and TRBJ2-7, with 9 bases aligning to TRBD2. Germline assignment: CDR1 SGHNT and CDR2 YENEEA. V lost 5 bases and J lost 0; bases outside the gene matches: 11. The CDR3 runs to 17 residues.

The CDR3 coding sequence is TGCGCCAGCAGCTTGGGGCAGGGATCAGCAAATGAGCAGTTCTTC. Its translation is CASSLGQGSANEQFF. The chain employs TRBV5-1 and TRBJ2-1, with D perhaps TRBD1 (5 bases). Germline lookup yields CDR1 SGHRS and CDR2 YFSETQ. The CDR3 runs 15 residues. The ends were cut back, 0 bases at V and 7 bases at J, with 14 bases in the middle.

This clone was observed once. The chain has TRBV11-2 and TRBJ1-5; D may be TRBD1 (5 bases). The V end lost 5 bases, the J end lost 7 bases, and 15 bases lay between the germline ends. Germline V gene sequence: CDR1 SGHAT, CDR2 FQNNGV. The CDR3 consists of 14 residues. CDR3 sequence (DNA): TGTGCCAGCAGCCCAGCGTCGGGGGAGCAGCCCCAGCATTTT. It specifies CASSPASGEQPQHF.

The V call is TRBV23-1, the J call TRBJ2-3, with TRBD1 as a possible D gene (6 bases). TRBV23-1 is filed as an ORF, its function uncertain. This CDR3 region has 17 residues. V lost 0 bases to trimming and J lost 3 bases, with 16 bases between them. The CDR3 loop reads CASSQSSPDRGTDTQYF. The CDR3 DNA sequence: TGCGCCAGCAGTCAATCGTCCCCAGATAGGGGGACAGATACGCAGTATTTT.

The rearrangement joins TRBV18 to TRBJ2-1, with 10 bases matching TRBD1. The J segment lost 9 bases and the V segment lost 0 bases, leaving 5 bases of the junction unmatched. This CDR3 region has 15 residues. Germline lookup yields CDR1 KGHSH and CDR2 LQKENI. CDR3 nucleotide sequence: TGTGCCAGCTCACCACCGGTGGACAGGGGGGGTGAGCAGTTCTTC. Protein product: CASSPPVDRGGEQFF.

The V gene is TRBV30, the J gene TRBJ2-3; D is perhaps TRBD1 or TRBD2 (5 bases each). Per germline, CDR1 GTSNPN and CDR2 SVGIG (reference sequence). Between the trimmed V and J ends, which lost 7 bases and 2 bases, there was a span of 7 bases. The CDR3 runs to 11 residues. CDR3 sequence: CALGTTDTQYF. DNA for the CDR3: TGTGCCTTAGGGACCACAGATACGCAGTATTTT.

This chain joins TRBV5-1 and TRBJ1-1; D remains unclear. The CDR3 consists of 15 residues. Trimming left V 4 bases short and J 0 bases short, with 13 bases between. Per germline, CDR1 SGHRS and CDR2 YFSETQ. CDR3 amino acids: CASSRTRGMNTEAFF. The CDR3 DNA reads as TGCGCCAGCAGCCGGACCCGGGGAATGAACACTGAAGCTTTCTTT.

The gene calls are TRBV10-3 and TRBJ2-3; maybe TRBD1 (6 bases). The CDR3 covers 14 residues. The germline V gene has CDR1 ENHRY and CDR2 SYGVKD. Deletions cut 3 bases from V and 6 bases from J, with 13 bases between. The CDR3 loop reads CAISDRGPGDTQYF. Here the CDR3 DNA reads TGTGCCATCAGTGACAGGGGCCCAGGGGATACGCAGTATTTT.

V usage is TRBV25-1 and J usage is TRBJ2-1, with D hard to call. The CDR3 is made up of 13 amino acids. CDR1 and CDR2 from the germline V gene are MGHDK and SYGVNS. V was clipped by 8 bases and J by 0 bases, with 8 bases between them. CDR3 amino acids: CASADDSYNEQFF. The CDR3 bases are TGTGCCAGCGCGGATGACTCCTACAATGAGCAGTTCTTC.

The chain uses TRBV27 and TRBJ1-2; D gene uncertain. Germline V gene data show CDR1 as MNHEY and CDR2 as SMNVEV (reference sequence). Trimming cost V 3 bases and J 1 base, with 6 bases left between them. The CDR3 length is 13 residues. DNA for the CDR3: TGTGCCAGCAGTTTGAACAGTAACTATGGCTACACCTTC. This translates into CASSLNSNYGYTF.

With respect to this clone: One end of the junction fails to match germline, which may point to a read error. The rearrangement links TRBV7-7 to TRBJ2-1, with TRBD2 matching over 13 bases. Germline CDR1 is SSHAT and CDR2 is FNYEAQ (reference sequence). The CDR3 covers 15 residues. Here the CDR3 reads CASSLTSGGDNEQFF. Written as DNA, the CDR3 is TGTGCTAGCAGCTTAACTAGCGGGGGGGACAATGAGCAGTTCTTC.

In its sample, this clone was seen a few times. V is TRBV29-1 and J is TRBJ1-2, with 8 bases identical to TRBD1. This CDR3 contains 15 residues. Losses at the gene ends were 3 bases for V and 3 bases for J; bases not matched to a gene: 9. CDR1 SQVTM and CDR2 ANQGSEA come from the germline V gene. The DNA of the CDR3 is TGCAGCGTTGATGCTACCGCAGGGGGCGACTATGGCTACACCTTC. This sequence encodes CSVDATAGGDYGYTF.

The V call is TRBV29-1, the J call TRBJ1-1; maybe TRBD1 (6 bases). Looked up from germline, CDR1 is SQVTM and CDR2 is ANQGSEA. The CDR3 sequence is 11 residues long. Trimming pared 6 bases from V and 8 bases from J, leaving 13 bases between. The CDR3 DNA is TGCAGCGTCTTTGGACAGACCGAAGCTTTCTTT. It specifies CSVFGQTEAFF.

There are a few counts of this clone. The rearrangement joins TRBV7-9 to TRBJ2-1, with 7 bases fitting TRBD2. CDR3 length: 14 amino acids. Germline V CDR1 and CDR2: SEHNR, FQNEAQ (reference sequence). V lost 8 bases and J lost 5; bases outside the gene matches: 9. CDR3 protein: CASQTAGVDNEQFF. DNA for the CDR3: TGTGCCAGCCAGACGGCGGGAGTTGACAATGAGCAGTTCTTC.

The chain has TRBV2 and TRBJ2-1; 7 nucleotides line up with TRBD2. This CDR3 is built from 16 residues. Germline CDR1 reads SNHLY; CDR2 reads FYNNEI. Trimming removed 6 bases from V and 2 bases from J; junction bases left unmatched: 10. In DNA, the CDR3 is TGTGCCAGCAGCCGATACCCTAGCGGTACCTACAATGAGCAGTTCTTC. This encodes CASSRYPSGTYNEQFF.

CDR3 amino acids: CAWSGRVGNQPQHF. The CDR3 DNA sequence: TGTGCCTGGAGCGGCAGGGTAGGCAATCAGCCCCAGCATTTT. This chain connects TRBV30 to TRBJ1-5; a possible D gene is TRBD1 (5 bases). Germline lookup yields CDR1 GTSNPN and CDR2 SVGIG (reference sequence). Trimming shortened V by 3 bases and J by 2 bases, and 11 bases separated the two germline ends. The length of the CDR3 is 14 residues.

A single count supports this clone. The chain is built from TRBV15 and TRBJ2-7; tentatively, D is TRBD1 (6 bases). V was pared by 3 bases and J by 3 bases, with 9 bases between. The CDR3 spans 13 residues. Germline-derived CDR1 and CDR2 are LNHNV and YYDKDF (reference sequence). The CDR3 nucleotides read TGTGCCACCAGCAGTGAAGGGGGCTACGAGCAGTACTTC. Translating gives CATSSEGGYEQYF. Supplemented by reference TRBV15 and TRBJ2-7, the full variable domain reads DAMVIQNPRYQVTQFGKPVTLSCSQTLNHNVMYWYQQKSSQAPKLLFHYYDKDFNNEADTPDNFQSRRPNTSFCFLDIRSPGLGDTAMYLCATSSEGGYEQYFGPGTRLTVT.

Only a few counts were recorded for this clone. V and J are TRBV7-9 and TRBJ1-2; D may be TRBD1 (6 bases). V was pared by 5 bases and J by 2 bases, with 9 bases between. The CDR3 length is 13 residues. From germline, CDR1 is SEHNR and CDR2 FQNEAQ (reference sequence). CDR3 residues: CASSTGTNYGYTF. In DNA form, the CDR3 reads TGTGCCAGCAGCACCGGGACAAACTATGGCTACACCTTC.

This chain connects TRBV29-1 to TRBJ2-3, with D hard to call. The CDR3 sequence is 14 residues long. From germline, CDR1 is SQVTM and CDR2 ANQGSEA. The V gene lost 1 base and the J gene lost 5 bases, with 13 bases spanning the gap. CDR3 sequence: CSVEGQTRGDTQYF. CDR3 bases: TGCAGCGTTGAAGGGCAGACCCGCGGAGATACGCAGTATTTT.

The chain combines TRBV30 with TRBJ1-4; 7 bases align to TRBD1. This CDR3 is built from 14 residues. The J segment lost 7 bases and the V segment lost 4 bases, leaving 9 bases of the junction unmatched. Germline V lookup: CDR1 GTSNPN, CDR2 SVGIG (reference sequence). The CDR3 DNA reads as TGTGCCTGGACCCCCGGGGCAGGGGGTGAAAAACTGTTTTTT. Translation: CAWTPGAGGEKLFF.

This rearrangement joins TRBV20-1 to TRBJ2-7; D is unclear. Germline CDR1 reads DFQATT; CDR2 reads SNEGSKA (reference sequence). Between the trimmed V and J ends, which lost 6 bases and 3 bases, there was a span of 9 bases. The CDR3 contains 11 residues. CDR3 in DNA: TGCAGTGCCGGAACTGACTACGAGCAGTACTTC. As protein: CSAGTDYEQYF.

This CDR3 is CASSYGLAGTDTQYF. Here the CDR3 DNA reads TGTGCCAGCAGCTACGGACTAGCGGGCACAGATACGCAGTATTTT. J is TRBJ2-3 and V is TRBV7-2, with 10 bases aligning to TRBD2. The germline CDR1 and CDR2 sequences are SGHTA and FQGNSA. This CDR3 has 15 residues. Unmatched junction bases numbered 2, after V lost 4 bases and J lost 1 base.

The gene calls are TRBV15 and TRBJ1-5; D remains ambiguous. The CDR3 is made up of 12 amino acids. V dropped 2 bases and J dropped 3 bases, with 2 bases sitting between them. Germline V gives CDR1 LNHNV, CDR2 YYDKDF (reference sequence). CDR3 bases: TGTGCCACCAGCAGACCCAATCAGCCCCAGCATTTT. Protein: CATSRPNQPQHF.

This clone has only a few counts. The same CDR3 can be traced to other DNA sequences in this sample. The chain carries TRBV30 and TRBJ2-7, with D maybe TRBD1 (6 bases). CDR3 size: 12 residues. Germline assignment: CDR1 GTSNPN and CDR2 SVGIG (reference sequence). Trimming cost V 2 bases and J 7 bases, with 12 bases left between them. This CDR3 reads CAWSLGAREQYF. CDR3 DNA: TGTGCCTGGAGTCTGGGGGCGAGGGAGCAGTACTTC.